This TCR beta chain was captured in a study of blood T cell repertoires in COVID-19. As for the study in general: In each case, the material was cDNA or gDNA derived from T cells, B-cell-depleted T cells, or PBMCs.

Germline lookup yields CDR1 MNHEY and CDR2 SVGAGI. The germline V and J ends were trimmed by 2 bases and 6 bases, with 10 bases remaining between them. The CDR3 length is 13 residues. In the authors' methods: Amplifying reference gene primers gave estimates of nucleated cell counts. Only in-frame clones appear in the TCRdb table, and some are missing; sequencing was by immunoSEQ multiplex PCR. D and trimming come from the DNA, and the V and J calls and clone size come from that table. The table lists approximately 240,000 clones, around four fifths of them singletons. The sequencing input was peripheral blood. The source of this sequence is a woman in her fifties or sixties with active or convalescent COVID-19. The V gene is TRBV6-5, the J gene TRBJ1-1; D remains unclear. The CDR3 DNA reads TGTGCCAGCAGTTACGGCGGTGGCTCTGAAGCTTTCTTT. Protein product: CASSYGGGSEAFF.